Given below is one T cell receptor (beta chain) in context. This clonotype appeared a few times. Its antigen is currently not known. Base qualities were left out, and no much larger clone turns up one base away. The donors were 40 or so Caucasian individuals from Russia, aged 6 to 90 years, who were systemically healthy. Each donor gave 9 to 10 milliliters of peripheral blood, collected into EDTA-treated Vacutainer tubes. Ficoll-Paque density-gradient centrifugation was used to isolate PBMCs, with at least 7 million obtained per sample. Trizol reagent was used to extract total RNA from PBMCs, with at least 6 micrograms per sample. Naive CD45RAhigh/CD27high T cell percentages were measured by flow cytometry on a PBMC aliquot from every donor. Receptors were amplified or captured by 5' RACE. Sequenced using an Illumina HiSeq 2500. A second PCR of roughly 7 to 11 cycles was performed with a sample-barcoded 5' primer and a J-beta primer mix. A template-switch 5' adaptor carrying 12 random nucleotides introduced a unique molecular identifier onto each TCR beta cDNA molecule. At least 2.5 million CDR3-containing paired-end reads were obtained from each sample. First-strand cDNA was synthesized from all RNA with the Mint cDNA synthesis kit, primed by a TRBC-specific oligonucleotide. All cDNA was treated with uracil-DNA glycosylase and then went through a first 18-cycle PCR with the universal primers M1SS and BC2_uni_R. The authors processed their data as follows. For normalization, 1 million high-quality reads were randomly selected from each sample, with every read carrying a distinct molecular identifier. Instead of being binned into consensus sequences, reads that shared molecular identifiers were thrown out. MiTCR, with a Q25 quality threshold and the strictest error-elimination algorithm, was used for CDR3 identification, clonotype clustering and error correction. A nonparametric unseen species model using Euler transformation provided a lower-bound estimate of total TCR beta diversity. Through fastp at Q25 and MiXCR, TCRdb rebuilt clones from the public reads, retaining in-frame beta chains. Identical CDR3 proteins give one entry, which carries the most common genes and DNA. TCRdb's processing, not the authors', yielded these V and J calls. This sample holds around 800,000 distinct CDR3 sequences; more than 25% were observed only once. Less than 3.5% of the sample belongs to the ten largest clones.

The sample is drawn from a study of blood T cells in healthy people across ages (dated by TCRdb to between 2015 and 2017). For the wider study: Template switching captured roughly one uniquely barcoded TCR beta cDNA molecule per two T cells in model experiments. The study measured age-related changes in TCR beta repertoire diversity using deep sequencing normalized with unique cDNA molecular identifiers. Two additional independent replicas of 1 million unique cDNA reads from the same blood draw were analyzed for two donors (one aged 18 to 30 and one aged 80 or older). Four age groups were formed from the donors: young (average approximately 15 years), middle-aged (approximately 39), aged (under 70) and long-lived (approximately 78).

The full study reports these points: Compared with the aged group, the long-lived group had more naive CD4+ T cells, fewer expanded clones and increased TCR diversity, a pattern suggesting age selection. Bulk unsorted PBMC profiling prevented conclusive comparison of naive and antigen-experienced compartments. Donor CMV infection status was unknown, potentially confounding age-related changes in expanded clonotypes. Estimates of total diversity from one million sequenced T cells were regarded as lower bounds and underestimates. As age increased, observed TCR beta diversity per million T cells dropped in a roughly linear way, and a significant reduction was already evident by age 40. The percentage of naive T cells measured by flow cytometry correlated strongly with observed TCR beta diversity.

V ends up 4 bases short and J 5 bases short, with an unmatched junction base count of 9. The CDR3 measures 15 amino acids from cysteine to phenylalanine. The kept DNA is CDR3 alone, 45 bases in frame from the first base. From a lookup of the germline V gene, CDR1 and CDR2 are SGHRS and YFSETQ. The same sample was also studied in work on T cells of mothers and their children. Per the second study: Nine systemically healthy Caucasian individuals, comprising three mothers and their six children, were included as donors. cDNA synthesis consumed the entire amount of extracted RNA, loaded at around 1.4 ug RNA in each 15 ul reaction. In the second PCR, the M1S primer added sample barcodes and 2-4 random nucleotides. Each mother yielded over 8.5 million TCR beta CDR3 reads and each child 3 million to 3.5 million reads. In both related and unrelated pairs, thymic selection shapes the output of TCR recombination in a similar way, with inherited differences having only a minor effect. Related mother-child pairs always showed normalized repertoire overlap that was slightly higher than in unrelated mother-child pairs, though the difference was never significant. With a sensitivity of about 100 clones per million clonotypes, no persistent microchimeric T cell clones were detected. Deep NGS was used in the study to compare the TCR beta repertoires of mothers and children and to look for features that separate related mother-child pairs from unrelated individuals. Mothers averaged 40 +/- 4 years of age and children averaged around 11 +/- 4 years. After adapters were ligated using NEBNext reagents, the libraries underwent 100+100 nt paired-end sequencing on an Illumina HiSeq 2000. To prevent cross-contamination, the mother and child libraries were prepared one month apart and sequenced in separate runs. For each donor, between about 450,000 and 2,300,000 distinct TCR beta clonotypes were identified. Naive TCR beta clonotypes were estimated from low-frequency clonotypes matched to each donor's FACS-determined naive share, without sorting.

The sequence was obtained from a boy between 5 and 17 years old in good health. This receptor chain uses TRBV5-1 and TRBJ2-5; 9 nucleotides in the junction match TRBD2. Source material: blood. The DNA reads TGCGCCAGCAGCACCGGACTAGCGTTTGTGGAGACCCAGTACTTC. The encoded protein is CASSTGLAFVETQYF.